Presented here are 19 T cell receptor beta chains from one specimen sequenced in a study of blood T cell repertoires in COVID-19. Profiling relied on immunoSEQ multiplex PCR, and the TCRdb table lists in-frame clones only, not all of them. The sample includes hundreds of thousands of clones, 85% to 90% seen only once; the top ten take approximately 2.8%. Sequences were obtained from PBMCs or T cells enriched from blood (not recorded which). Receptor source: a woman between 45 and 60 years old in a cohort exposed to, infected with or recovered from COVID-19 (not recorded which).

This chain joins TRBV4-1 and TRBJ1-1; D call uncertain. Germline CDR1 MGHRA, CDR2 YSYEKL. V was pared by 4 bases and J by 1 base, with 13 bases between. The CDR3 is 15 amino acids. CDR3 nucleotides: TGCGCCAGCAGCCTTCGGGGAGGGAAGAACACTGAAGCTTTCTTT. This codes for CASSLRGGKNTEAFF.

The CDR3 DNA reads as TGTGCCAGCAGCCCGACACCCCCGGGGAACTATGGCTACACCTTC. This codes for CASSPTPPGNYGYTF. The J gene is TRBJ1-2, the V gene TRBV4-2; D is unresolved. The CDR3 has 15 residues. Germline CDR1 is LGHNA and CDR2 is YNFKEQ. Trimming removed 4 bases at V and 2 bases at J, with 14 bases between.

This chain links TRBV6-2 or TRBV6-3 with TRBJ2-3; a possible D gene is TRBD2 (5 bases). The CDR3 is 14 residues long. V dropped 2 bases and J dropped 1 base, with 7 bases sitting between them. Germline V CDR1 and CDR2: MNHEY, SVGEGT. The CDR3 sequence: CASSYVRGTDTQYF. The CDR3 DNA sequence: TGTGCCAGCAGTTACGTGCGGGGCACAGATACGCAGTATTTT.

The chain joins TRBV18 to TRBJ2-7, with D tentatively TRBD1 (6 bases). Looked up from germline, CDR1 is KGHSH and CDR2 is LQKENI. Between the trimmed V and J ends, which lost 5 bases and 0 bases, there was a span of 11 bases. The length of the CDR3 is 14 residues. The DNA for the CDR3 is TGTGCCAGCTCAGGGGGCCGTAGCTCCTACGAGCAGTACTTC. It specifies CASSGGRSSYEQYF.

The chain is built from TRBV5-4 and TRBJ2-5, with 9 bases fitting TRBD2. The CDR3 has 15 residues. V trimming: 3 bases; J trimming: 4 bases; junction bases outside the gene matches: 7. Germline lookup yields CDR1 SGHNT and CDR2 YYREEE (reference sequence). The CDR3 DNA reads TGTGCCAGCAGCTCGAAGCGGGGGGTGGGAGAGACCCAGTACTTC. Encoded protein: CASSSKRGVGETQYF.

This chain links TRBV3-1 (or the pseudogene TRBV3-2) with TRBJ1-2, with D possibly TRBD1 on 6 matching bases. Germline V gene data show CDR1 as LGHDT and CDR2 as YNNKEL (reference sequence). The CDR3 loop spans 15 amino acids. The V end was cut by 4 bases, the J end by 8 bases, with 20 bases between. The CDR3 DNA is TGTGCCAGCAGCCCGGACAGCCAGGGCTATGGAGGCTACACCTTC. This sequence encodes CASSPDSQGYGGYTF.

The chain is built from TRBV23-1 and TRBJ1-5; TRBD1 might be the D (5 bases). TRBV23-1 is reported as an ORF; its role is uncertain. The V and J ends lost 0 bases and 15 bases respectively, with 12 bases between them. The CDR3 has 12 residues. The DNA of the CDR3 is TGCGCCAGCAGTCAATCTGAGTGGGGCCCGCATTTT. Its translation is CASSQSEWGPHF.

The V and J genes are TRBV7-2 and TRBJ2-2, with unresolved D. V was shortened by 3 bases and J by 5 bases, with 7 bases between the two germline ends. Germline V lookup: CDR1 SGHTA, CDR2 FQGNSA. This CDR3 spans 13 amino acids. As DNA, the CDR3 is TGTGCCAGCAGCTTCGTACAGACCGGGGAGCTGTTTTTT. Translating it yields CASSFVQTGELFF. The full variable domain, rest sourced from reference TRBV7-2 and TRBJ2-2, is GAGVSQSPSNKVTEKGKDVELRCDPISGHTALYWYRQSLGQGLEFLIYFQGNSAPDKSGLPSDRFSAERTGGSVSTLTIQRTQQEDSAVYLCASSFVQTGELFFGEGSRLTVL.

This chain uses TRBV29-1 with TRBJ1-2; unclear D gene. Trimming took 1 base from V and 5 from J, leaving 17 bases between them. The CDR3 totals 15 residues. Germline assignment: CDR1 SQVTM and CDR2 ANQGSEA. The CDR3 DNA sequence: TGCAGCGTTGAAGGATCGGAGTCAGACCATTATGGCTACACCTTC. This codes for CSVEGSESDHYGYTF.

The V gene is TRBV7-9, the J gene TRBJ1-4; D unclear. The CDR3 is 15 amino acids. The germline V and J ends were trimmed by 5 bases and 8 bases, with 18 bases remaining between them. The V gene's germline CDR1 is SEHNR and CDR2 FQNEAQ (reference sequence). The CDR3 bases are TGTGCCAGCAGCCCGGAGGGAGCCTCGGCCGAAAAACTGTTTTTT. Translated, it gives CASSPEGASAEKLFF. The complete variable domain, with remaining parts taken from reference TRBV7-9 and TRBJ1-4, reads DTGVSQNPRHKITKRGQNVTFRCDPISEHNRLYWYRQTLGQGPEFLTYFQNEAQLEKSRLLSDRFSAERPKGSFSTLEIQRTEQGDSAMYLCASSPEGASAEKLFFGSGTQLSVL.

Here the CDR3 reads CASSPQGVAFF. The CDR3 coding sequence is TGTGCCAGCTCACCCCAGGGGGTGGCTTTCTTT. V is TRBV18 and J is TRBJ1-1; 7 nucleotides align to TRBD1. J was trimmed by 11 bases and V by 3 bases; bases with no gene match: 3. The CDR3 spans 11 residues. The germline gives CDR1 KGHSH, CDR2 LQKENI.

This chain uses TRBV4-1 with TRBJ2-7, with 12 nucleotides matching TRBD2. Germline CDR1 reads MGHRA; CDR2 reads YSYEKL. This CDR3 contains 15 residues. Trimming removed 3 bases from V and 5 bases from J; junction bases left unmatched: 5. CDR3 in amino acids: CASSQGLAGRNEQYF. CDR3 DNA: TGCGCCAGCAGCCAGGGACTAGCGGGTAGAAACGAGCAGTACTTC.

The V and J genes are TRBV5-1 and TRBJ2-3, with D possibly TRBD1 on 5 matching bases. Germline V lookup: CDR1 SGHRS, CDR2 YFSETQ. CDR3 size: 12 residues. Deletions cut 3 bases from V and 8 bases from J, with 10 bases between. The DNA for the CDR3 is TGCGCCAGCAGCTCCGACAGAACTACGCAGTATTTT. This gives the protein CASSSDRTTQYF.

This rearrangement joins TRBV5-8 to TRBJ2-5; 7 bases agree with TRBD1. The CDR3 is 13 residues long. After removal of 2 bases from V and 5 bases from J, the junction contained 3 bases not matched to a gene. The V gene's germline CDR1 is SGHTS and CDR2 YDEGEE. Here the CDR3 reads CASSLGGSETQYF. As DNA, the CDR3 is TGTGCCAGCAGCTTAGGGGGCTCGGAGACCCAGTACTTC.

This chain connects TRBV27 to TRBJ1-4; 10 nucleotides agree with TRBD1. Germline-derived CDR1 and CDR2 are MNHEY and SMNVEV (reference sequence). The CDR3 extends over 18 amino acids. V trimming: 3 bases; J trimming: 3 bases; junction bases outside the gene matches: 10. CDR3 sequence reads: CASSFTRTGGRPNEKLFF. For the CDR3, the DNA is TGTGCCAGCAGTTTTACCCGGACAGGGGGGCGTCCTAATGAAAAACTGTTTTTT.

The chain joins TRBV4-2 to TRBJ2-3, with 12 bases identical to TRBD2. Germline CDR1 LGHNA, CDR2 YNFKEQ. The CDR3 has 19 residues. J gave up 2 bases and V 0 bases, and 9 bases lay outside the gene matches. The CDR3 region has the DNA TGTGCCAGCAGCCAAGATCTCCCCTCTAGCGGGGGGGCCACAGATACGCAGTATTTT. Translating it yields CASSQDLPSSGGATDTQYF.

The V call is TRBV6-5, the J call TRBJ2-7, with 7 bases fitting TRBD1. Germline V gene lookup returns CDR1 MNHEY and CDR2 SVGAGI. The CDR3 runs 15 residues. J lost 0 bases, V lost 4 bases, and 6 bases had no gene match. The CDR3, as DNA: TGTGCCAGCAGTTTTGGACAGGCGACCTCCTACGAGCAGTACTTC. Translating it yields CASSFGQATSYEQYF.

This chain connects TRBV27 to TRBJ2-1, with 8 positions matching TRBD2. The V segment lost 7 bases and the J segment 4 bases; nucleotides outside the gene matches: 27. The germline V gene has CDR1 MNHEY and CDR2 SMNVEV (reference sequence). The CDR3 is 21 amino acids. The CDR3 nucleotides read TGTGCCAGCATCGAAGAGGGTGGGGATCTAGCGGGTCCGGTAGTATACAATGAGCAGTTCTTC. As protein: CASIEEGGDLAGPVVYNEQFF.

The rearrangement links TRBV4-1 to TRBJ2-1; unclear D gene. This CDR3 spans 14 amino acids. Germline lookup yields CDR1 MGHRA and CDR2 YSYEKL. The V and J ends lost 1 base and 9 bases respectively, with 13 bases between them. This chain's CDR3 is CASSQGPANSEQFF. DNA for the CDR3: TGCGCCAGCAGCCAAGGCCCGGCGAACAGTGAGCAGTTCTTC.